These T cell receptor beta chains were read from a single sample in a study of T cell responses to AZD1222 COVID-19 vaccine. Profiling relied on immunoSEQ multiplex PCR, and the TCRdb table lists in-frame clones only, not all of them. The table has around 80,000 clones, 87% seen once. This sample comprised peripheral blood, obtained 28 days after the second AZD1222 dose. These receptors were collected from an adult who received the AZD1222 COVID-19 vaccine. The conserved cysteine and the conserved F or W are not part of the CDR3 here. Each record gives: V gene, CDR3 length, CDR3 protein.

TRBV7-2	14	ASSTGASSYNSPLH
TRBV11-2	12	ASSLETRGEYYT
TRBV9	15	ASSDPAAGVSYNEQF
TRBV5-1	13	ASSLGSRGNTEAF
TRBV5-1	14	ASSLVAQGANTEAF
TRBV3-1/TRBV3-2	10	ASSRGQIEAF
TRBV5-6	14	ASSLERSSYNSPLH
TRBV30	11	AWRPGGREKLF
TRBV13	12	ASSHGKNTGELF
TRBV29-1	10	SVAGEAREAF
TRBV7-9	11	ASSLTGDEKLF
TRBV9	12	ASGSGTNTGELF
TRBV6-4	14	ASSDSSVIAYNEQF
TRBV30	11	AWSLGHVDGYT
TRBV18	14	ASSLVRGSTNEKLF
TRBV9	13	ASSAGQYGGNTIY
TRBV29-1	11	SVEGDRGETQY
TRBV7-9	13	ASSVMLRNTGELF
TRBV5-4	14	ASSPGGAGLTYEQY
TRBV18	9	ASSVQYEQY
TRBV3-1/TRBV3-2	12	ASRRDRVDQPQH
TRBV28	13	ASTSSSAAQETQY
TRBV2	13	ASSGGPSSTDTQY
TRBV21-1	10	ASSIRGFVAF
TRBV29-1	14	SVEVVREPLNYGYT
TRBV18	13	ASSPRTTGYNEQF
TRBV5-4	13	ASSLEGGPTGEQF
TRBV6-5	12	ASSLEASYNEQF
TRBV4-1	16	ASSQSISGIKGPDTQY
TRBV7-2	15	ASSFFPTETDSYEQY